This T cell receptor (beta chain) comes out of a study of OX40 agonist ivuxolimab in advanced cancers. On the study more broadly: Patients took ivuxolimab, an agonistic anti-OX40 (CD134) antibody. About 42% of patients had received prior checkpoint inhibitor therapy. Study findings and constraints: Certain nonresponders additionally had low normalized T-cell clonal expansion.

Data came from immunoSEQ multiplex PCR; TCRdb stores just in-frame clones and leaves some out. The sample records roughly 81,000 clones, 88% being singletons. Concerning this clone itself: The antigen is not known.

V lost 4 bases to trimming and J lost 4 bases, with 8 bases between them. Looked up from germline, CDR1 is SEHNR and CDR2 is FQNEAQ (reference sequence). This CDR3 region has 13 residues. The source of this sequence is an adult with an advanced solid tumor such as melanoma, head and neck, liver or kidney cancer. The specimen comprised CD4+ or CD8+ T cells sorted from blood, sampled in a trial of the OX40 agonist ivuxolimab. J is TRBJ1-5 and V is TRBV7-9, with D tentatively TRBD1 (6 bases). The CDR3 DNA reads as TGTGCCAGCAGCTCTCAGGGGAATCAGCCCCAGCATTTT. Its translation: CASSSQGNQPQHF. The full variable domain, rest sourced from reference TRBV7-9 and TRBJ1-5, is DTGVSQNPRHKITKRGQNVTFRCDPISEHNRLYWYRQTLGQGPEFLTYFQNEAQLEKSRLLSDRFSAERPKGSFSTLEIQRTEQGDSAMYLCASSSQGNQPQHFGDGTRLSIL.